The subject of this entry is one T cell receptor (beta chain). The table came from immunoSEQ multiplex PCR; TCRdb's copy has only in-frame clones and leaves some out. Among 35,000 to 50,000 clones listed, 96% were seen once. Germline lookup yields CDR1 SGHNT and CDR2 YYREEE (reference sequence). V trimming: 2 bases; J trimming: 8 bases; junction bases outside the gene matches: 9. The CDR3 extends over 16 amino acids. The data belong to a study of technical replicates of blood from a few donors. The origin of this receptor is a human donor in good health. Specimen: T cells isolated from PBMCs. V is TRBV5-4 and J is TRBJ2-2, with 10 bases that match TRBD2. This CDR3 reads CASSLLAGGPSGELFF. In DNA form, the CDR3 reads TGTGCCAGCAGCTTATTAGCGGGAGGCCCCAGTGGGGAGCTGTTTTTT.